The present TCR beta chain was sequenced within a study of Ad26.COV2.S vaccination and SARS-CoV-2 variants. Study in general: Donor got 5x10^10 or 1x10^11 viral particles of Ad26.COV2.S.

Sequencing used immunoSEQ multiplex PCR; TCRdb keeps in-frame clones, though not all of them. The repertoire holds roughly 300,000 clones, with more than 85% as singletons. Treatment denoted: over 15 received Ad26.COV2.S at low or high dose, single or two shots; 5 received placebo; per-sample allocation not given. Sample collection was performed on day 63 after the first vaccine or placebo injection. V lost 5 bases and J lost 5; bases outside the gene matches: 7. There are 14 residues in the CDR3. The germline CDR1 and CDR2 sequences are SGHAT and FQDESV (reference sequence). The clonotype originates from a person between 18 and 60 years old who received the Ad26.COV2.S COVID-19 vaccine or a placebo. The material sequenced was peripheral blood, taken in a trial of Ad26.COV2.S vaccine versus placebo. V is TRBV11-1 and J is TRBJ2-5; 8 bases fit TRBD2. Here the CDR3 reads CASSRGGTGETQYF. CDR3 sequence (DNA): TGTGCCAGCAGCCGGGGGGGCACTGGGGAGACCCAGTACTTC.